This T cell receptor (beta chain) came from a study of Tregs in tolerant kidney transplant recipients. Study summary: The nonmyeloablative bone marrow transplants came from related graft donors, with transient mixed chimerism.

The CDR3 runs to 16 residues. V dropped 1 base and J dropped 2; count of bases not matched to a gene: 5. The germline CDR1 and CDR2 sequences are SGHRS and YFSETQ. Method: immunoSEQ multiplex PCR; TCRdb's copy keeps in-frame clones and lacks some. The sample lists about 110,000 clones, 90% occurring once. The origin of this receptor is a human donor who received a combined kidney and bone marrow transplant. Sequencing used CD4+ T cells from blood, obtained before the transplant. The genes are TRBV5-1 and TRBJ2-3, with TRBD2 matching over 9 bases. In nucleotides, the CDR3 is TGCGCCAGCAGCTTGTTCGGCGGGGGGGACACAGATACGCAGTATTTT. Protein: CASSLFGGGDTDTQYF.